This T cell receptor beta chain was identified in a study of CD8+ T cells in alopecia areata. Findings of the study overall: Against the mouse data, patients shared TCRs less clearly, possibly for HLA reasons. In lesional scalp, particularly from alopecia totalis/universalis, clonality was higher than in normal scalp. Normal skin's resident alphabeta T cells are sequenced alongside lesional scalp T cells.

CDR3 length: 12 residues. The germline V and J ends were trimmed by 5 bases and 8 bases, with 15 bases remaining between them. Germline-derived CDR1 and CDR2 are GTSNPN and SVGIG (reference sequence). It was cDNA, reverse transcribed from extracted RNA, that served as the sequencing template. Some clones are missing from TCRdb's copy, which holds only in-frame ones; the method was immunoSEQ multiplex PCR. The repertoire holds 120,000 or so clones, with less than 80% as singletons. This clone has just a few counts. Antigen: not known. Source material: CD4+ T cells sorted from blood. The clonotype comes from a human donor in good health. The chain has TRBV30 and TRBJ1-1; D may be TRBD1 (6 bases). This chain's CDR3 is CAWGVQGFEAFF. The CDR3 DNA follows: TGTGCCTGGGGGGTTCAGGGGTTCGAAGCTTTCTTT.